The T cell receptor (beta chain) under discussion was sequenced for a study of T-cell reconstitution after alpha-beta-depleted transplantation in children listed by TCRdb under 2016. General notes on the study: T-cell immune reconstitution after TCRalphabeta/CD19-depleted allogeneic hematopoietic cell transplantation in children was quantitatively tracked in the study by means of TCR repertoire profiling. Study-level results and caveats: Apparently early alphabetaT-cell count recovery about two months after transplant reportedly relied on only several hundred rapidly expanded clones derived from non-depleted graft cells. The frequencies of hyperexpanded clones fell over the following months, and after one year, T-cell counts and TCRbeta diversity were mostly attributed to newly produced T cells. The high TCRbeta diversity at day 60 in some patients was ascribed to recipient T cells and intrathymic progenitors that had survived conditioning.

Library method: PCR. TCRdb records Illumina HiSeq 2500 as the sequencer. Molecular barcoding was employed in the preparation of TCR libraries, with unique molecular identifiers being used to normalize TCRbeta repertoire quantification. TCRdb ran its own pipeline on the public reads, namely fastp trimming at Q25 and MiXCR clone calling, and kept in-frame beta chains. Rows are combined by CDR3 protein, so each entry shows the most common genes and DNA. The sample has about 580,000 distinct CDR3 sequences on record, 27% of them singletons. The top ten clones comprise approximately 39% of the sample. The treatment or condition label, read with the paper, signifies: allogeneic hematopoietic cell transplantation with graft depleted of TCRalphabeta T cells and CD19 B cells. Transplant recipients were children who received TCRalphabeta/CD19-depleted allogeneic hematopoietic cell grafts. There are a few counts of this clonotype. The target of this receptor is not known. Base qualities are missing; no much larger clone stands one base away.

The receptor was isolated from a boy under three years old with Wiskott-Aldrich syndrome, due to receive a stem cell transplant. The sample in question was PBMCs, obtained before TCRalphabeta/CD19-depleted stem cell transplant.

The DNA sequence is TGCGCCAGCAGCTTGGACAGTGAGGGGAGGGTAGACTACAATGAGCAGTTCTTC. It translates to CASSLDSEGRVDYNEQFF. Recombination joined TRBV5-1 with TRBJ2-1, with 7 central nucleotides matching TRBD2. The CDR3 runs 18 residues from the cysteine to the phenylalanine. Of all the DNA, just the CDR3 is kept, 54 bases in frame from base 1. At the junction V is shortened by 0 bases and J by 3 bases; bases outside the gene matches: 12. In the germline V gene, CDR1 corresponds to SGHRS and CDR2 to YFSETQ.